The next 20 T cell receptor beta chains were all read from a single sample in a study of blood T cell repertoires in COVID-19. Clones were read by immunoSEQ multiplex PCR, and TCRdb kept only the in-frame ones, dropping some. Of approximately 230,000 clones in the sample, approximately 84% were seen once. Sequences were obtained from PBMCs or T cells enriched from blood (not recorded which). The origin of the receptors is a man in his forties who had recovered from COVID-19.

The gene calls are TRBV7-2 and TRBJ2-5, with 12 bases that match TRBD2. Trimming took 8 bases from V and 2 from J; bases not matched to a gene: 6. Germline CDR1 SGHTA, CDR2 FQGNSA. This CDR3 comprises 15 residues. The CDR3: CASSTSGGYQETQYF. CDR3 in DNA: TGTGCCAGCTCTACTAGCGGGGGGTATCAAGAGACCCAGTACTTC. The variable domain in full, completed from reference TRBV7-2 and TRBJ2-5, reads GAGVSQSPSNKVTEKGKDVELRCDPISGHTALYWYRQSLGQGLEFLIYFQGNSAPDKSGLPSDRFSAERTGGSVSTLTIQRTQQEDSAVYLCASSTSGGYQETQYFGPGTRLLVL.

This chain uses TRBV2 with TRBJ2-5; D might be TRBD2 (6 bases). The V end lost 10 bases, the J end lost 5 bases, and 14 bases lay between the germline ends. Germline CDR1 reads SNHLY; CDR2 reads FYNNEI. The CDR3 totals 12 residues. CDR3 coding DNA: TGTGCCACCGCTGAGGAGGGGGAGACCCAGTACTTC. Translating it yields CATAEEGETQYF.

This sequence joins TRBV19 and TRBJ2-5; the match to TRBD2 covers 8 bases. CDR3 length: 14 residues. Losses at the gene ends were 9 bases for V and 3 bases for J; bases not matched to a gene: 9. Germline assignment: CDR1 LNHDA and CDR2 SQIVND (reference sequence). CDR3: CASLWDSGEETQYF. CDR3 nucleotides: TGTGCCAGCCTTTGGGATAGCGGGGAAGAGACCCAGTACTTC. The variable domain in full, completed from reference TRBV19 and TRBJ2-5, reads DGGITQSPKYLFRKEGQNVTLSCEQNLNHDAMYWYRQDPGQGLRLIYYSQIVNDFQKGDIAEGYSVSREKKESFPLTVTSAQKNPTAFYLCASLWDSGEETQYFGPGTRLLVL.

The chain links TRBV18 to TRBJ1-6; D gene unclear. The V end lost 8 bases, the J end lost 7 bases, and 18 bases lay between the germline ends. Germline values: CDR1 KGHSH, CDR2 LQKENI. The CDR3 totals 15 residues. CDR3 sequence: CASGESTPPNSPLHF. In nucleotides, the CDR3 is TGTGCCAGCGGAGAGAGCACTCCTCCAAATTCACCCCTCCACTTT.

The J gene is TRBJ2-5, the V gene TRBV5-1; TRBD1 aligns across 10 bases. The CDR3 contains 15 residues. V lost 4 bases, J lost 5 bases, and 8 bases stayed unmatched. CDR1 is SGHRS and CDR2 is YFSETQ in the germline V gene. CDR3 in DNA: TGCGCCAGCAGCGCTCCCGGGACAGGGGAGGAGACCCAGTACTTC. Its protein product is CASSAPGTGEETQYF.

V usage is TRBV29-1 and J usage is TRBJ1-1; 11 nucleotides align to TRBD1. Germline V lookup: CDR1 SQVTM, CDR2 ANQGSEA. Trimming cost V 5 bases and J 5 bases; bases outside gene matches: 4. CDR3 size: 13 residues. CDR3 residues: CSVRDRGGTEAFF. The DNA of the CDR3 is TGCAGCGTTCGGGACAGGGGGGGAACTGAAGCTTTCTTT.

The chain employs TRBV19 and TRBJ1-2; 7 nucleotides line up with TRBD1. This CDR3 has 13 residues. With 2 bases clipped from V and 5 bases from J, the junction kept 2 bases outside the gene matches. CDR1 and CDR2 (germline): LNHDA, SQIVND (reference sequence). The CDR3 DNA follows: TGTGCCAGTAGTATATCGGGACAGTATGGCTACACCTTC. Translation gives CASSISGQYGYTF.

In its sample, this clone was seen once. This sequence joins TRBV28 and TRBJ1-3; 8 positions agree with TRBD1. Germline lookup yields CDR1 MDHEN and CDR2 SYDVKM. Losses at the gene ends were 8 bases for V and 4 bases for J; bases not matched to a gene: 7. The CDR3 has 14 residues. CDR3 amino acids: CASRGQGGGNTIYF. As DNA, the CDR3 is TGTGCCAGCCGTGGACAGGGCGGAGGAAACACCATATATTTT.

The chain uses TRBV5-5 and TRBJ1-6; D is undetermined. V lost 4 bases, J lost 8 bases, and 16 bases lay in between. Germline CDR1 reads SGHKS; CDR2 reads YYEKEE (reference sequence). CDR3 length: 15 amino acids. The CDR3 sequence: CASSRNQAPDSPLHF. As DNA, the CDR3 is TGTGCCAGCAGCCGGAACCAGGCTCCCGATTCACCCCTCCACTTT. Drawing the rest from reference TRBV5-5 and TRBJ1-6, the complete variable domain is DAGVTQSPTHLIKTRGQQVTLRCSPISGHKSVSWYQQVLGQGPQFIFQYYEKEERGRGNFPDRFSARQFPNYSSELNVNALLLGDSALYLCASSRNQAPDSPLHFGNGTRLTVT.

J is TRBJ1-2 and V is TRBV6-5; possibly TRBD1 for D (6 bases). Germline V lookup: CDR1 MNHEY, CDR2 SVGAGI. The CDR3 is 14 amino acids. V was cut by 6 bases and J by 4 bases, with 15 bases left in between. CDR3 region: CASRTHWGPYGYTF. The CDR3 bases are TGTGCCAGCAGAACCCATTGGGGGCCCTATGGCTACACCTTC.

This clone was recorded once. Other DNA sequences in the same sample also yield this CDR3. V is TRBV20-1 and J is TRBJ2-5; D gene uncertain. The germline CDR1 and CDR2 sequences are DFQATT and SNEGSKA (reference sequence). The CDR3 has 11 amino acids. The ends were cut back, 5 bases at V and 5 bases at J, with 9 bases in the middle. The DNA of the CDR3 is TGCAGTGCTCGGAGTGGCGAGACCCAGTACTTC. Protein product: CSARSGETQYF.

The V and J genes are TRBV4-3 and TRBJ2-2; D is unclear. V was shortened by 0 bases and J by 8 bases, with 4 bases between the two germline ends. The CDR3 is made up of 12 amino acids. Per the germline V gene, CDR1 is LGHNA and CDR2 is YSLEER. The CDR3 DNA follows: TGCGCCAGCAGCCAAGATATGGGGGAGCTGTTTTTT. It translates to CASSQDMGELFF.

The V call is TRBV28, the J call TRBJ1-1, with D unclear. The CDR3 length is 13 residues. Germline loops: CDR1 MDHEN, CDR2 SYDVKM. The DNA for the CDR3 is TGTGCAAGCGGGCCGCCAATGAACACTGAAGCTTTCTTT. Protein sequence: CASGPPMNTEAFF.

The rearrangement uses TRBV6-1 and TRBJ1-2; 8 bases fit TRBD1. This CDR3 comprises 16 residues. With V trimmed by 0 bases and J by 7 bases, 10 bases remained unmatched. The germline CDR1 and CDR2 sequences are MNHNS and SASEGT. CDR3 in amino acids: CASSEASGTGAFGYTF. The CDR3 DNA sequence: TGTGCCAGCAGTGAAGCCTCCGGGACAGGAGCTTTTGGCTACACCTTC.

The chain is built from TRBV2 and TRBJ2-1, with D tentatively TRBD2 (6 bases). Per germline, CDR1 SNHLY and CDR2 FYNNEI. V lost 3 bases, J lost 0 bases, and 12 bases lay in between. There are 16 residues in the CDR3. CDR3 loop: CASSDQLAVSYNEQFF. As DNA, the CDR3 is TGTGCCAGCAGTGACCAACTAGCAGTCTCCTACAATGAGCAGTTCTTC.

The table lists this clone with a count of one. The chain couples TRBV27 to TRBJ2-3; a possible D gene is TRBD2 (6 bases). The CDR3 runs 14 residues. Trimming removed 11 bases from V and 1 base from J, with 16 bases in between. CDR1 and CDR2 (germline): MNHEY, SMNVEV (reference sequence). CDR3 amino acids: CAWQSGGGTDTQYF. The CDR3 coding sequence is TGTGCCTGGCAATCAGGAGGGGGCACAGATACGCAGTATTTT.

The chain combines TRBV18 with TRBJ2-7, with 9 nucleotides matching TRBD2. CDR3 length equals 15 residues. CDR1 KGHSH and CDR2 LQKENI come from the germline V gene. Trimming cost V 4 bases and J 0 bases; bases outside gene matches: 4. This chain's CDR3 is CASSRQREDSYEQYF. The CDR3 region has the DNA TGTGCCAGCTCACGCCAGCGGGAGGACTCCTACGAGCAGTACTTC.

This clone was recorded a few times. The V gene is TRBV12-3 or TRBV12-4, the J gene TRBJ2-7; the match to TRBD2 covers 13 bases. V lost 6 bases to trimming and J lost 5 bases; unmatched junction nucleotides: 1. The CDR3 is 13 residues long. In DNA, the CDR3 is TGTGCCAGCAGCGGACTAGCGGGAGACGAGCAGTACTTC. It yields the protein CASSGLAGDEQYF.

CDR3 in DNA: TGTGCCAGCAGCGCGTTTGTTTGGACAGGGGGTTCCACCGGGGAGCTGTTTTTT. Translating it yields CASSAFVWTGGSTGELFF. This sequence joins TRBV21-1 and TRBJ2-2; the table gives TRBD1 as D, unverified against the DNA. TRBV21-1 is classified as a pseudogene. This CDR3 is built from 18 residues.

The rearrangement uses TRBV4-1 and TRBJ2-5, with TRBD2 as a possible D gene (6 bases). Germline V gene lookup returns CDR1 MGHRA and CDR2 YSYEKL. V lost 1 base, J lost 1 base, and 10 bases lay in between. This CDR3 has 15 residues. DNA for the CDR3: TGCGCCAGCAGCCAAGGACTGGGGGGCCAAGAGACCCAGTACTTC. Protein sequence: CASSQGLGGQETQYF.